This passage covers 20 T cell receptor beta chains from one sample sequenced in a study of blood T cell repertoires in COVID-19. Data came from immunoSEQ multiplex PCR; TCRdb stores just in-frame clones and leaves some out. The sample consists of about 160,000 clones, about 90% of them appearing once. Sequenced: peripheral blood. These receptors all stem from a man younger than 40 with COVID-19, enrolled during active disease.

V is TRBV6-2 or TRBV6-3 and J is TRBJ2-7; 9 nucleotides line up with TRBD1. CDR1 and CDR2 (germline): MNHEY, SVGEGT. V lost 6 bases, J lost 5 bases, and 11 bases stayed unmatched. CDR3 length equals 15 residues. CDR3 region: CASSPAGQGFHEQYF. The CDR3 coding sequence is TGTGCCAGCAGCCCAGCGGGACAGGGTTTCCACGAGCAGTACTTC.

The genes are TRBV3-1 (or the pseudogene TRBV3-2) and TRBJ1-2; D call uncertain. Germline CDR1 LGHDT, CDR2 YNNKEL (reference sequence). Trimming left V 4 bases short and J 7 bases short, with 13 bases between. CDR3 length: 13 residues. This CDR3 reads CASSRREGFGYTF. The CDR3 DNA is TGTGCCAGCAGCCGTCGGGAGGGCTTTGGCTACACCTTC.

V usage is TRBV10-3 and J usage is TRBJ1-5; the D is unclear. V was cut by 6 bases and J by 6 bases, with 12 bases left in between. The CDR3 is made up of 13 amino acids. Germline V gene sequence: CDR1 ENHRY, CDR2 SYGVKD. In DNA form, the CDR3 reads TGTGCCATCAGCACCCCCGGTGGTCAGCCCCAGCATTTT. Translation: CAISTPGGQPQHF.

This chain connects TRBV7-8 to TRBJ1-6, with 7 bases aligning to TRBD1. With 4 bases clipped from V and 8 bases from J, the junction kept 5 bases outside the gene matches. The CDR3 is 14 residues long. The germline V gene encodes CDR1 SGHVS and CDR2 FQNEAQ. CDR3 residues: CASSSGTAHSPLHF. Here the CDR3 DNA reads TGTGCCAGCAGCTCAGGGACAGCGCATTCACCCCTCCACTTT.

The chain has TRBV5-3 and TRBJ1-2, with D possibly TRBD1 on 5 matching bases. Being an ORF, TRBV5-3 has a function that is uncertain. The CDR3 loop spans 15 amino acids. V lost 2 bases, J lost 4 bases, and 15 bases lay in between. CDR3 sequence reads: CARSFGQRGSYGYTF. CDR3 nucleotides: TGTGCCAGAAGCTTCGGACAAAGGGGAAGCTATGGCTACACCTTC.

The chain is built from TRBV7-2 and TRBJ2-4, with D possibly being TRBD1 (5 bases). From germline, CDR1 is SGHTA and CDR2 FQGNSA. The V gene lost 5 bases and the J gene lost 6 bases, with 11 bases spanning the gap. CDR3 size: 13 residues. The CDR3 coding sequence is TGTGCCAGCAGCCGAGACAGTCGAAACATTCAGTACTTC. Amino acids: CASSRDSRNIQYF.

The chain joins TRBV5-5 to TRBJ2-5, with a weak D call TRBD1 (6 bases). V lost 2 bases and J lost 5, with 10 bases in between. CDR3 size: 13 residues. Germline V gives CDR1 SGHKS, CDR2 YYEKEE (reference sequence). Here the CDR3 reads CASSLGGEETQYF. The CDR3 DNA reads as TGTGCCAGCAGCTTAGGGGGAGAGGAGACCCAGTACTTC.

The rearrangement uses TRBV5-1 and TRBJ2-2; possibly TRBD1 for D (6 bases). Germline loops: CDR1 SGHRS, CDR2 YFSETQ. Trimming left V 0 bases short and J 5 bases short, with 14 bases between. This CDR3 is built from 16 residues. In DNA form, the CDR3 reads TGCGCCAGCAGCTTGGGATGGGACATAAAAACCGGGGAGCTGTTTTTT. Its protein product is CASSLGWDIKTGELFF.

This chain links TRBV3-1 (or the pseudogene TRBV3-2) with TRBJ1-5, with TRBD1 as a possible D gene (5 bases). V lost 4 bases, J lost 5 bases, and 9 bases lay in between. This CDR3 is 13 amino acids long. Germline loops: CDR1 LGHDT, CDR2 YNNKEL (reference sequence). CDR3 sequence (DNA): TGTGCCAGCAGCCCTCAGACAGATCAGCCCCAGCATTTT. Encoded protein: CASSPQTDQPQHF.

The chain joins TRBV4-3 to TRBJ1-2; D not certain. This CDR3 is built from 14 residues. V was shortened by 0 bases and J by 2 bases, with 7 bases between the two germline ends. The germline V gene has CDR1 LGHNA and CDR2 YSLEER. The CDR3 reads CASSQDRGNYGYTF. Here the CDR3 DNA reads TGCGCCAGCAGCCAAGATAGAGGGAACTATGGCTACACCTTC.

The chain combines TRBV15 with TRBJ2-5; 7 bases map to TRBD2. Germline trimming cut 0 bases from V and 5 bases from J; bases unmatched to any gene: 6. Germline CDR1 and CDR2: LNHNV and YYDKDF (reference sequence). This CDR3 comprises 15 residues. The CDR3, as DNA: TGTGCCACCAGCAGAGAGACAGCGGGGTACGAGACCCAGTACTTC. Residues: CATSRETAGYETQYF. Looking up the rest from reference TRBV15 and TRBJ2-5 gives the full variable domain: DAMVIQNPRYQVTQFGKPVTLSCSQTLNHNVMYWYQQKSSQAPKLLFHYYDKDFNNEADTPDNFQSRRPNTSFCFLDIRSPGLGDTAMYLCATSRETAGYETQYFGPGTRLLVL.

The CDR3 DNA sequence: TGTGCCAGCAGTTTTCCTACTAGCGGCACTTTCTCCTACAATGAGCAGTTCTTC. Its protein product is CASSFPTSGTFSYNEQFF. V is TRBV28 and J is TRBJ2-1, with 8 nucleotides matching TRBD2. V lost 3 bases and J lost 0; bases outside the gene matches: 10. The CDR3 is 18 amino acids. Germline V gene sequence: CDR1 MDHEN, CDR2 SYDVKM.

J is TRBJ2-1 and V is TRBV19, with a tentative D call TRBD2 (6 bases). The CDR3 has 14 amino acids. CDR1 and CDR2 from the germline V gene are LNHDA and SQIVND (reference sequence). The germline V and J ends were trimmed by 9 bases and 5 bases, with 17 bases remaining between them. CDR3 DNA: TGTGCCAGACTCCTAGCGCCAACTAACAATGAGCAGTTCTTC. Residues: CARLLAPTNNEQFF.

This chain uses TRBV4-2 with TRBJ2-7, with 11 bases that match TRBD2. Germline V gene data show CDR1 as LGHNA and CDR2 as YNFKEQ. This CDR3 spans 18 amino acids. V shed 1 base and J 6 bases; nucleotides not matched to a gene: 14. The CDR3 DNA is TGTGCCAGCAGCCAAGGCCGACTAGCGGGACTGCAAGGGAGCGAGCAGTACTTC. Protein product: CASSQGRLAGLQGSEQYF.

This chain uses TRBV19 with TRBJ2-1, with a tentative D call TRBD1 (5 bases). CDR1 and CDR2 from the germline V gene are LNHDA and SQIVND (reference sequence). The CDR3 runs to 11 residues. V gave up 9 bases and J gave up 7 bases, with 10 bases separating them. The DNA for the CDR3 is TGTGCCAGCAGGGAAAGAAATGAGCAGTTCTTC. Protein product: CASRERNEQFF.

The chain has TRBV4-3 and TRBJ2-6; D perhaps matches TRBD1 (6 bases). Germline CDR1 reads LGHNA; CDR2 reads YSLEER. The CDR3 has 17 residues. V lost 1 base and J 2 bases, leaving 12 bases between the germline ends. The CDR3 region is CASSQGVPGAGANVLTF. The CDR3, as DNA: TGCGCCAGCAGCCAAGGGGTCCCAGGGGCTGGGGCCAACGTCCTGACTTTC.

V and J are TRBV5-4 and TRBJ2-2, with 15 bases lining up with TRBD2. Trimming at V came to 4 bases and at J to 6 bases, leaving 10 bases not matched to a gene. Germline CDR1 and CDR2: SGHNT and YYREEE (reference sequence). The CDR3 is 18 residues long. CDR3 in amino acids: CASSPGLAGGRRAGELFF. The DNA for the CDR3 is TGTGCCAGCAGCCCAGGACTAGCGGGGGGGCGGAGGGCCGGGGAGCTGTTTTTT. The variable domain in full, completed from reference TRBV5-4 and TRBJ2-2, reads ETGVTQSPTHLIKTRGQQVTLRCSSQSGHNTVSWYQQALGQGPQFIFQYYREEENGRGNFPPRFSGLQFPNYSSELNVNALELDDSALYLCASSPGLAGGRRAGELFFGEGSRLTVL.

The chain recombines TRBV13 with TRBJ2-1; 14 positions agree with TRBD2. The CDR3 extends over 16 amino acids. Per germline, CDR1 PRHDT and CDR2 FYEKMQ (reference sequence). V trimming: 4 bases; J trimming: 8 bases; junction bases outside the gene matches: 7. The CDR3: CASSSGLAGAGDEQFF. CDR3 in DNA: TGTGCCAGCAGCTCGGGACTAGCGGGGGCTGGGGATGAGCAGTTCTTC.

The gene calls are TRBV5-6 and TRBJ1-2; D is unresolved. Trimming stripped 4 bases from V and 4 bases from J, with 20 bases between. CDR1 is SGHDT and CDR2 is YYEEEE in the germline V gene. This CDR3 contains 16 residues. The CDR3 nucleotides read TGTGCCAGCAGCCGGGTCCCCTCCACGGGGATCTATGGCTACACCTTC. Translated, it gives CASSRVPSTGIYGYTF.

The chain combines TRBV29-1 with TRBJ1-1; weak D call: TRBD1 (6 bases). Trimming removed 7 bases at V and 0 bases at J, with 9 bases between. CDR3 length: 12 amino acids. Germline V lookup: CDR1 SQVTM, CDR2 ANQGSEA. CDR3 nucleotide sequence: TGCAGCGCCAGGACAGTGAACACTGAAGCTTTCTTT. Its protein product is CSARTVNTEAFF. The full variable domain, with the rest looked up from reference TRBV29-1 and TRBJ1-1, is SAVISQKPSRDICQRGTSLTIQCQVDSQVTMMFWYRQQPGQSLTLIATANQGSEATYESGFVIDKFPISRPNLTFSTLTVSNMSPEDSSIYLCSARTVNTEAFFGQGTRLTVV.